The present T cell receptor (beta chain) was sequenced within a study of OX40 agonist ivuxolimab in advanced cancers. Across the study: The dose of intravenous ivuxolimab that patients received every 2 weeks ranged from 0.01 to 10 mg/kg. Among those treated, three patients had partial responses, one with hepatocellular carcinoma and two with cutaneous melanoma. Earlier treatment with anti-PD-1, anti-PD-L1 or anti-CTLA-4 was permitted, and over 35% had received some. General observations from the study: Not determined was the antigen specificity of the expanded peripheral T cells.

Repertoires were generated with immunoSEQ multiplex PCR, while TCRdb's copy carries only in-frame clones and drops some. This table holds about 21,000 clones, 74% found once. Germline lookup yields CDR1 LNHDA and CDR2 SQIVND (reference sequence). The V gene end was trimmed by 5 bases and the J gene end by 2 bases; junction bases not matched to a gene: 6. The CDR3 loop spans 14 amino acids. About this clone itself: Its antigen remains unknown.

The sequenced sample was CD4+ or CD8+ T cells sorted from blood, obtained in a trial of the OX40 agonist ivuxolimab. The chain couples TRBV19 to TRBJ2-7; 7 bases fit TRBD1. This receptor was obtained from an adult with an advanced solid tumor such as melanoma, head and neck, liver or kidney cancer. The CDR3 DNA reads as TGTGCCAGTAGTGCGACAGGGACCCCCTACGAGCAGTACTTC. This sequence encodes CASSATGTPYEQYF.